The 24 T cell receptor beta chains presented below share a single source sample, sequenced in a study of cytomegalovirus exposure and HLA in healthy donors. PCR employed 60 Vbeta and 13 Jbeta primers. Profiled with immunoSEQ multiplex PCR; TCRdb holds only in-frame clones, not every one. The sample lists about 150,000 clones; about 72% were seen once. Input material: PBMCs. Every receptor here comes from a man between 35 and 55 years old in good health and CMV-seronegative.

The chain links TRBV15 to TRBJ2-5, with 10 bases identical to TRBD2. The CDR3 runs 16 residues. Unmatched junction bases numbered 11, after V lost 8 bases and J lost 2 bases. Germline V gene sequence: CDR1 LNHNV, CDR2 YYDKDF (reference sequence). CDR3 nucleotide sequence: TGTGCCACCGACAGCCTAATTAGCGGGGGGCAAGAGACCCAGTACTTC. This codes for CATDSLISGGQETQYF.

The chain recombines TRBV21-1 with TRBJ1-4; the table's D call of TRBD1 was not tested on the DNA. TRBV21-1 constitutes a pseudogene. CDR3 length equals 20 residues. The DNA of the CDR3 is TGTGCCAGCAGCGGCGGGCCCCCGGCGAGGTCAGGGGGCTGTACTGAAAAACTGTTTTTT. This encodes CASSGGPPARSGGCTEKLFF.

The V and J genes are TRBV2 and TRBJ1-5, with 7 bases that match TRBD1. There are 15 residues in the CDR3. Trimming took 7 bases from V and 6 from J; bases not matched to a gene: 12. The germline V gene has CDR1 SNHLY and CDR2 FYNNEI. The DNA for the CDR3 is TGTGCCAGCACCCCAGGGACAGTCGCTAGTCAGCCCCAGCATTTT. Amino acid sequence: CASTPGTVASQPQHF.

This clone is a singleton in its sample. The chain has TRBV7-9 and TRBJ2-1, with TRBD2 matching 10 bases. Per the germline V gene, CDR1 is SEHNR and CDR2 is FQNEAQ (reference sequence). Losses at the gene ends were 5 bases for V and 2 bases for J; bases not matched to a gene: 6. The CDR3 has 16 residues. CDR3 region: CASSARAGGAYNEQFF. The CDR3 DNA follows: TGTGCCAGCAGCGCTCGAGCGGGGGGGGCCTACAATGAGCAGTTCTTC.

The V call is TRBV2, the J call TRBJ2-5; 7 nucleotides line up with TRBD2. The DNA end is a closer match to TRBJ2-7, so the J assignment may be wrong. This CDR3 is 14 amino acids long. CDR1 and CDR2 (germline): SNHLY, FYNNEI. The CDR3 DNA reads as TGTGCCAGCAGTGTGGGGGGGTACAACTACGAGCAGTACTTC. Translation: CASSVGGYNYEQYF.

The rearrangement joins TRBV27 to TRBJ2-1; TRBD1 matches 8 bases. The CDR3 spans 13 residues. Per the germline V gene, CDR1 is MNHEY and CDR2 is SMNVEV (reference sequence). Germline trimming cut 5 bases from V and 7 bases from J; bases unmatched to any gene: 4. The CDR3 sequence: CASSLGTGNEQFF. The CDR3, as DNA: TGTGCCAGCAGTCTAGGGACAGGTAATGAGCAGTTCTTC.

This clone was observed once. The V gene is TRBV6-1, the J gene TRBJ2-7; D perhaps matches TRBD2 (6 bases). Trimming left V 1 base short and J 7 bases short, with 11 bases between. Germline CDR1 and CDR2: MNHNS and SASEGT. The CDR3 runs 13 residues. The chain's CDR3 is CASSEGRLAEQYF. CDR3 nucleotides: TGTGCCAGCAGTGAAGGGAGGCTAGCGGAGCAGTACTTC.

The chain employs TRBV4-2 and TRBJ2-7, with 10 bases fitting TRBD1. CDR1 is LGHNA and CDR2 is YNFKEQ in the germline V gene. The ends lost 1 base at V and 6 bases at J; junction bases unmatched: 9. The CDR3 runs 16 residues. The CDR3 protein is CASSQAGRDRGSEQYF. CDR3 DNA sequence: TGTGCCAGCAGCCAAGCAGGGAGGGACAGGGGATCCGAGCAGTACTTC.

This clone was recorded once. The CDR3 loop reads CASSYGLYLNTEAFF. Written as DNA, the CDR3 is TGTGCCAGCAGTTACGGACTATATCTGAACACTGAAGCTTTCTTT. The J gene is TRBJ1-1, the V gene TRBV27; no clear D. The CDR3 runs 15 residues. Deletions cut 4 bases from V and 0 bases from J, with 12 bases between. Germline lookup yields CDR1 MNHEY and CDR2 SMNVEV (reference sequence).

The chain recombines TRBV27 with TRBJ2-1; 7 nucleotides align to TRBD2. The germline CDR1 and CDR2 sequences are MNHEY and SMNVEV (reference sequence). Germline trimming cut 6 bases from V and 9 bases from J; bases unmatched to any gene: 23. The CDR3 contains 18 residues. CDR3 residues: CASSPFSLGGSFNTEQFF. DNA for the CDR3: TGTGCCAGCAGCCCCTTTTCGCTTGGCGGGAGCTTCAACACTGAGCAGTTCTTC.

The rearrangement uses TRBV29-1 and TRBJ1-2, with 7 bases lining up with TRBD1. The CDR3 length is 13 residues. Trimming took 7 bases from V and 2 from J; bases not matched to a gene: 7. Germline V gene lookup returns CDR1 SQVTM and CDR2 ANQGSEA. CDR3 loop: CSAYRGPNYGYTF. In DNA form, the CDR3 reads TGCAGCGCATACAGGGGCCCAAACTATGGCTACACCTTC.

The chain couples TRBV7-6 to TRBJ2-3, with TRBD2 identical over 10 bases. V lost 5 bases and J lost 4; bases outside the gene matches: 15. This CDR3 is built from 18 residues. The germline CDR1 and CDR2 sequences are SGHVS and FNYEAQ. DNA for the CDR3: TGTGCCAGCAGCAGCCTCAGCGGGGGGGCAATTTCAGCAGATACGCAGTATTTT. Amino acid sequence: CASSSLSGGAISADTQYF.

About this clone itself: The junction differs from germline at one of its ends, possibly a read error. This chain links TRBV7-9 with TRBJ2-7; D unresolved. Germline-derived CDR1 and CDR2 are SEHNR and FQNEAQ (reference sequence). The CDR3 runs 12 residues. CDR3 sequence: CSSSQVYYEQYF. For the CDR3, the DNA is TGTTCCAGCAGCCAGGTATACTACGAGCAGTACTTC.

The V gene is TRBV13, the J gene TRBJ2-7; 9 bases agree with TRBD1. V was clipped by 5 bases and J by 4 bases; unmatched bases: 15. CDR1 and CDR2 (germline): PRHDT, FYEKMQ (reference sequence). The CDR3 spans 17 residues. CDR3 sequence (DNA): TGTGCCAGCAGCCGCCGTGGTGTACGGACAGGGGTTTACGAGCAGTACTTC. It translates to CASSRRGVRTGVYEQYF.

The rearrangement joins TRBV9 to TRBJ1-2; 8 bases line up with TRBD1. The CDR3 has 15 residues. V lost 4 bases to trimming and J lost 2 bases; unmatched junction nucleotides: 7. In germline, CDR1 is SGDLS, CDR2 YYNGEE. This CDR3 is CASSPRQGLNYGYTF. CDR3 bases: TGTGCCAGCAGCCCCAGACAGGGGCTCAACTATGGCTACACCTTC.

V and J are TRBV28 and TRBJ2-1; D might be TRBD2 (5 bases). V gave up 5 bases and J gave up 0 bases, with 11 bases separating them. This CDR3 region has 15 residues. CDR1 is MDHEN and CDR2 is SYDVKM in the germline V gene. CDR3 bases: TGTGCCAGCAGTAAAAGCGGAAGCTCCTACAATGAGCAGTTCTTC. Translated, it gives CASSKSGSSYNEQFF. Combining the CDR3 with reference TRBV28 and TRBJ2-1 gives the whole variable domain DVKVTQSSRYLVKRTGEKVFLECVQDMDHENMFWYRQDPGLGLRLIYFSYDVKMKEKGDIPEGYSVSREKKERFSLILESASTNQTSMYLCASSKSGSSYNEQFFGPGTRLTVL.

J is TRBJ1-1 and V is TRBV11-1; 7 nucleotides match TRBD1. After removal of 8 bases from V and 1 base from J, the junction contained 10 bases not matched to a gene. Germline V lookup: CDR1 SGHAT, CDR2 FQDESV (reference sequence). The CDR3 runs to 15 residues. The CDR3, as DNA: TGTGCCAGCTCCAGAGAGGGGGCCGGGAACACTGAAGCTTTCTTT. Translating gives CASSREGAGNTEAFF. Full variable domain (remainder filled in from reference TRBV11-1 and TRBJ1-1): EAEVAQSPRYKITEKSQAVAFWCDPISGHATLYWYRQILGQGPELLVQFQDESVVDDSQLPKDRFSAERLKGVDSTLKIQPAELGDSAMYLCASSREGAGNTEAFFGQGTRLTVV.

The V and J genes are TRBV10-2 and TRBJ2-1; 7 bases map to TRBD1. V shed 6 bases and J 5 bases; nucleotides not matched to a gene: 4. Germline loops: CDR1 WSHSY, CDR2 SAAADI. This CDR3 comprises 13 residues. The CDR3 loop is CASRPTGNNEQFF. The CDR3 bases are TGCGCCAGCAGGCCGACAGGGAACAATGAGCAGTTCTTC.

J is TRBJ1-5 and V is TRBV9, with no clear D. Germline loops: CDR1 SGDLS, CDR2 YYNGEE. This CDR3 is 14 amino acids long. Trimming removed 4 bases from V and 7 bases from J, with 15 bases in between. The DNA for the CDR3 is TGTGCCAGCAGCTATGGGGAGGGTTACCAGCCCCAGCATTTT. Its protein is CASSYGEGYQPQHF. The full variable domain, completed using reference TRBV9 and TRBJ1-5, is DSGVTQTPKHLITATGQRVTLRCSPRSGDLSVYWYQQSLDQGLQFLIQYYNGEERAKGNILERFSAQQFPDLHSELNLSSLELGDSALYFCASSYGEGYQPQHFGDGTRLSIL.

V is TRBV5-4 and J is TRBJ1-1, with D possibly TRBD1 on 6 matching bases. Trimming shortened V by 3 bases and J by 0 bases, and 15 bases separated the two germline ends. Germline CDR1 is SGHNT and CDR2 is YYREEE (reference sequence). This CDR3 has 16 amino acids. The CDR3: CASSSPAGALNTEAFF. The CDR3 DNA follows: TGTGCCAGCAGCTCCCCGGCAGGGGCCCTGAACACTGAAGCTTTCTTT.

V is TRBV7-2 and J is TRBJ1-2; 7 nucleotides line up with TRBD1. Germline values: CDR1 SGHTA, CDR2 FQGNSA. The CDR3 runs 13 residues. J gave up 4 bases and V 5 bases, and 4 bases lay outside the gene matches. The CDR3 DNA reads as TGTGCCAGCAGCCCGGACAGGCTCTATGGCTACACCTTC. It codes for CASSPDRLYGYTF.

CDR3 DNA sequence: TGTGCCAGCAGTGTACACAGCGGGGGTGATTCACCCCTCCACTTT. Protein sequence: CASSVHSGGDSPLHF. J is TRBJ1-6 and V is TRBV25-1; the D gene is possibly TRBD1 (5 bases). Trimming cost V 4 bases and J 8 bases, with 15 bases left between them. The CDR3 extends over 15 amino acids. Germline V gives CDR1 MGHDK, CDR2 SYGVNS.

About this clone itself: A far larger clone is only one base removed, so a read error is likely. The sample has other DNA sequences that encode this CDR3 too. V and J are TRBV4-1 and TRBJ2-1; a weak D match, TRBD1 (5 bases). The CDR3 sequence is 16 residues long. The germline gives CDR1 MGHRA, CDR2 YSYEKL. Deletions cut 0 bases from V and 1 base from J, with 10 bases between. The CDR3 nucleotides read TGCGCCAGCAGCCAAGATCCGGCAGGGTCCTACAATGAGCAGTTCTTC. Amino acids: CASSQDPAGSYNEQFF.

The chain uses TRBV7-9 and TRBJ2-7; no definite D call. From germline, CDR1 is SEHNR and CDR2 FQNEAQ (reference sequence). Trimming shortened V by 4 bases and J by 3 bases, and 7 bases separated the two germline ends. The CDR3 has 12 residues. The CDR3 DNA is TGTGCCAGCAGCTCAGTCCTCTACGAGCAGTACTTC. Protein product: CASSSVLYEQYF.